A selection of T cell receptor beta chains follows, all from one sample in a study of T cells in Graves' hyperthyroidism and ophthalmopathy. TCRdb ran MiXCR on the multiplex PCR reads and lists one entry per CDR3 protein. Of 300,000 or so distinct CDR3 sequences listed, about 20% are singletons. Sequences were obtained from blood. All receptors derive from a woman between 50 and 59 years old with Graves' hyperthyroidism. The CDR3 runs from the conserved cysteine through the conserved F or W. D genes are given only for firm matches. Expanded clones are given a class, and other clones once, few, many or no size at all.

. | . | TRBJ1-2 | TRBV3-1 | TGTGCCAGCAGCCGGGTCGGTGTTCCGGACAGCCTCGGGGGCTACACCTTC | CASSRVGVPDSLGGYTF
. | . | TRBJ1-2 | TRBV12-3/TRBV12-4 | TGTGCCAGCAGTCCCGACCCAAACTATGGCTACACCTTC | CASSPDPNYGYTF
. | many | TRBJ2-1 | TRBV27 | TGTGCCAGCAGTTTATCGGGCTACCGCTCCTACAATGAGCAGTTCTTC | CASSLSGYRSYNEQFF
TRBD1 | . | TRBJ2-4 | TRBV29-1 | TGCAGCGTTGAAGAAGCGGGACAGGGCAACATTCAGTACTTC | CSVEEAGQGNIQYF
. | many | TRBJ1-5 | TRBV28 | TGTGCCAGCAGTAGCCCAGATTCGGGTCGGGTCCAGCATTTT | CASSSPDSGRVQHF
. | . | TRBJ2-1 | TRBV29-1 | TGCAGCGTGGAAAAGGTGGGGGCTCTTACTGGCAATGAGCAGTTCTTC | CSVEKVGALTGNEQFF
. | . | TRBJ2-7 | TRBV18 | TGTGCCAGCTCACAGATGGCAGTGGCAGGCCCCTACGAGCAGTACTTC | CASSQMAVAGPYEQYF
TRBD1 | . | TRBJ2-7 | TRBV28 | TGTGCCAGCAACTACAGGGGTATCGAGCAGTACTTC | CASNYRGIEQYF
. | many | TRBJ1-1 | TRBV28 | TGTGCCAGCAGTTTAGGCTATACTCGGACTGAAGCTTTCTTT | CASSLGYTRTEAFF
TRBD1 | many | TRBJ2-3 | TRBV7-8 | TGTGCCAGCAGCGTGGGACAGGATTCGCAGTATTTT | CASSVGQDSQYF